Below, one T cell receptor beta chain is given with its context. For CDR3 and TCR beta VDJ profiling, genomic DNA was the template used. TCRdb analysed the reads with MiXCR anew, one entry per CDR3 protein. The sample lists about 290,000 distinct CDR3 sequences, approximately 57% occurring once. The V end lost 3 bases, the J end lost 1 base, and 9 bases lay between the germline ends. This CDR3 region has 14 residues. CDR1 is DFQATT and CDR2 is SNEGSKA in the germline V gene (reference sequence). This entry comes from a study of CD8+CD57+ T cells in acquired aplastic anemia. Only patients with CD8+CD57+ cell expansion on flow cytometry were chosen for sequencing. Each patient carried a diagnosis of severe acquired aplastic anemia.

The sequence derives from a human donor with aplastic anemia. The V and J genes are TRBV20-1 and TRBJ2-2; D is tentatively TRBD1 or TRBD2 (5 bases each). Sequencing was performed on sorted CD4+, CD8+, or CD8+CD57+ T cells (not recorded which) from PBMCs. DNA for the CDR3: TGCAGTGCTAGTACGAGGGGGAACACCGGGGAGCTGTTTTTT. Translated, it gives CSASTRGNTGELFF.